Below, one TCR beta chain is given with its context. Its antigen specificity is not known. It has no much larger one-base neighbor in the sample; base qualities were not kept. TCR libraries were constructed from about 400 ng RNA using the Immunoverse kit, and molecular barcoded adaptors covering alpha/delta and beta/gamma chains were employed. TCR library preparation used the same RNA that went into transcriptome sequencing. Sequencing of TCR libraries was carried out on an Illumina HiSeq 4000 with 2 x 150 cycles. From the authors' description of their analysis: With MiXCR, TCR reads were aligned to human V, D, J and C references and assembled into CDR3 clonotypes, with quality filtering and error correction included. The tcR package in R was used to analyze clonotype counts and gene usage diversity. For inspection of raw mapping reads, RNA-seq reads were mapped by STAR aligner version 2.5.3a onto GRCh37 of the human genome. To test how sequencing depth affects detected clonotypes, IR-seq fastq files were randomly downsampled with Seqtk 1.3. Using fastp at Q25 and MiXCR, TCRdb reprocessed the public reads and kept productive beta chains. Rows are unified per CDR3 protein, each entry keeping the most common DNA and genes. The V and J calls reflect TCRdb's pipeline rather than the authors' work. Present in this sample are about 25,000 distinct CDR3 sequences, about 20% of which were seen just once. In total, the top ten clones hold 40% to 55% of the sample.

Bone marrow was sampled from every patient at the time of active disease. Bone marrow mononuclear cells were isolated by Ficoll-Hypaque density gradient centrifugation. To remove myeloma plasma cells, the cells were labeled with CD138 magnetic microbeads on a MACS separator, and CD138-negative cells were then collected by negative selection. The purity of the isolated cells was checked by flow cytometry with CD138 antibodies on an Attune NxT. TRIzol reagent was used to extract total RNA, which was then quantified with a NanoDrop spectrophotometer. For each patient, paired RNA-seq and IR-seq were run on the CD138-negative bone marrow sample from that patient. The CDR3 runs 18 residues from the cysteine to the phenylalanine. The kept DNA is CDR3 alone, 54 bases in frame from the first base. V has 4 bases trimmed and J has 2 bases trimmed; junction bases matching no gene number 12. The germline V gene specifies SGHRS as CDR1 and YFSETQ as CDR2.

This sample stems from a study of read filtering for tumor transcriptome and immune sequencing (dated by TCRdb to 2020 to 2021). For the study in its entirety: The cohort had some 16 male and 15 or so female patients with a mean age of roughly 70 years, ranging from about 45 to 85. Using the same bone marrow samples, the study compared TCR repertoires obtained by targeted immune repertoire sequencing with those obtained by bulk whole-transcriptome sequencing. Per sample, about 3.5 to 10.27 million TCR-region mapped reads were obtained with IR-seq, compared with only about 80 to 1,400 with RNA-seq. A main aim was a read-filtering strategy for immune repertoire data, specifically whether clonotypes supported by a single read should be removed. Whole-transcriptome libraries were prepared with the TruSeq RNA Access Library Prep Kit after DNase treatment. Under revised international staging, about 8 patients fell into R-ISS I, 16 into R-ISS II and roughly 7 into R-ISS III. Broad study findings and their caveats: The correlation between IR-seq and RNA-seq shared clonotype proportions rose when single-read clonotypes were removed. Rather than purified T cells, the sorted CD138-negative fraction was a mixed bone marrow immune population. In IR-seq, around four fifths of clonotypes but 3% to 3.5% of total reads were represented by single-read clonotypes, whereas in RNA-seq, 74.6% of clonotypes and more than 40% of reads were represented by single-read clonotypes. Compared with RNA-seq, IR-seq captured clonotypes at much higher depth and more reliably, and a smaller IR-seq throughput was enough to identify most shared clonotypes.

Recombination joined TRBV5-1 with TRBJ1-4, with TRBD1 matching 9 junction bases. The sequencing input was a population of CD138-negative cells sorted from bone marrow. Sample cell subset or site, as interpreted from the label and publication: bone marrow mononuclear cells depleted of CD138+ plasma/myeloma cells by negative magnetic selection. This TCR derives from a donor aged 40 or over with multiple myeloma. For the CDR3, the sequence is CASSRRQGGVSTNEKLFF. The nucleotide sequence is given as TGCGCCAGCAGCCGGCGACAGGGGGGTGTATCGACTAATGAAAAACTGTTTTTT.